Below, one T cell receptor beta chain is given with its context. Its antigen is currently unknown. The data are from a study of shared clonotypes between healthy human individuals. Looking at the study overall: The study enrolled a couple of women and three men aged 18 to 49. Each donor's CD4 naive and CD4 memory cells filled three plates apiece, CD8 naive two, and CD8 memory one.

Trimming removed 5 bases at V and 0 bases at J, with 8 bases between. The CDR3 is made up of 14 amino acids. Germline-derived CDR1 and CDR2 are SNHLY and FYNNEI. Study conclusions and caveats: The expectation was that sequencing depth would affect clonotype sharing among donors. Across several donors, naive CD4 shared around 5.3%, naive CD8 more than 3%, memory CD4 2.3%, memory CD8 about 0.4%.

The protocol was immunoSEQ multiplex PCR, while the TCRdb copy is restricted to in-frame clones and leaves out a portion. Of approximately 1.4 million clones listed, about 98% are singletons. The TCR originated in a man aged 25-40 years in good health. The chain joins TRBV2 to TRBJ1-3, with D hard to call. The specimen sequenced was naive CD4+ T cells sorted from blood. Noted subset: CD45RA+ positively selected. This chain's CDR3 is CASSKDPSGNTIYF. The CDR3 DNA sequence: TGTGCCAGCAGTAAAGATCCCTCTGGAAACACCATATATTTT. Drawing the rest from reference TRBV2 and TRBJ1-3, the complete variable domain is EPEVTQTPSHQVTQMGQEVILRCVPISNHLYFYWYRQILGQKVEFLVSFYNNEISEKSEIFDDQFSVERPDGSNFTLKIRSTKLEDSAMYFCASSKDPSGNTIYFGEGSWLTVV.